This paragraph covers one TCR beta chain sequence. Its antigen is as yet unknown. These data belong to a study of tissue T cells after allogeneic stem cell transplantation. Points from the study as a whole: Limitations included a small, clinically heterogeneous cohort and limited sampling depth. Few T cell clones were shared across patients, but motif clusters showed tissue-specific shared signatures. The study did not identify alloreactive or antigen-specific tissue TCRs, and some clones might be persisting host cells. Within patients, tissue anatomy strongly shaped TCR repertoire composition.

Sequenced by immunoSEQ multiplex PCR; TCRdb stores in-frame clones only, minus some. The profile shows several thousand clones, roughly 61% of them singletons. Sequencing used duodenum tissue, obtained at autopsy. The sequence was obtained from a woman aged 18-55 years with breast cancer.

CDR3 in amino acids: CASSLGNSGANVLTF. CDR3 bases: TGCGCCAGCAGCTTAGGTAACTCTGGGGCCAACGTCCTGACTTTC. The V call is TRBV5-1, the J call TRBJ2-6; D unclear. Germline values: CDR1 SGHRS, CDR2 YFSETQ. The CDR3 contains 15 residues. Trimming cost V 2 bases and J 0 bases, with 6 bases left between them. Combining the CDR3 with reference TRBV5-1 and TRBJ2-6 gives the whole variable domain KAGVTQTPRYLIKTRGQQVTLSCSPISGHRSVSWYQQTPGQGLQFLFEYFSETQRNKGNFPGRFSGRQFSNSRSEMNVSTLELGDSALYLCASSLGNSGANVLTFGAGSRLTVL.